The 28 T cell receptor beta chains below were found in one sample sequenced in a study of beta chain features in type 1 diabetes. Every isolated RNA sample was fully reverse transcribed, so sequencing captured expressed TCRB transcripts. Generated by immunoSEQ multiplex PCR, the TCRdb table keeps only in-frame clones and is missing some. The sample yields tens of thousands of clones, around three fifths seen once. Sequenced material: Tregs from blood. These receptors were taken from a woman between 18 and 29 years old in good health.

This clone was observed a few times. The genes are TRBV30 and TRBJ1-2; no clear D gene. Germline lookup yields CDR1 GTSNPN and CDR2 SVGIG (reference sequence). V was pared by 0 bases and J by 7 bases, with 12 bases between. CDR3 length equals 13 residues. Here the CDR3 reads CAWSVTHSSGYTF. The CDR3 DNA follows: TGTGCCTGGAGTGTAACACATTCATCTGGCTACACCTTC.

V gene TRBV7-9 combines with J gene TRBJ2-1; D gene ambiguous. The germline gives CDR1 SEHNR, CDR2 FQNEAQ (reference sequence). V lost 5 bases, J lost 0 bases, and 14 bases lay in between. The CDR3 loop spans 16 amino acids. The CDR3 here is CASSPDGVSSYNEQFF. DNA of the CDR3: TGTGCCAGCAGCCCAGACGGAGTAAGCTCCTACAATGAGCAGTTCTTC.

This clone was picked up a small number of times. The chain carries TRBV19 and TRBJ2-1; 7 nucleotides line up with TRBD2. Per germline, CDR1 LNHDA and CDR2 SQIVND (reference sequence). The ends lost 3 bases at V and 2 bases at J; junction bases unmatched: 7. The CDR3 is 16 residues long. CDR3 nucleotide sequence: TGTGCCAGTAGTATTACTAGCGCTTCTCCCTACAATGAGCAGTTCTTC. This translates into CASSITSASPYNEQFF.

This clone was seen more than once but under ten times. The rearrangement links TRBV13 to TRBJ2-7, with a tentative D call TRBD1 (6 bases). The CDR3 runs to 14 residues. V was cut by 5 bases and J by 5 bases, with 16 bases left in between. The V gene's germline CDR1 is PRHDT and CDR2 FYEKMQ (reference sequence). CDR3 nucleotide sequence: TGTGCCAGCAGCATCCGGGACATGGTTAACGAGCAGTACTTC. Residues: CASSIRDMVNEQYF.

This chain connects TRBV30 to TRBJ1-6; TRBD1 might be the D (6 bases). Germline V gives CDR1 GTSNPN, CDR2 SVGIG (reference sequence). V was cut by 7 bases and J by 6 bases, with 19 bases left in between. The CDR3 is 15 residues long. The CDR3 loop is CAYDRGAPSNSPLHF. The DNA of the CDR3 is TGTGCCTACGACCGGGGGGCCCCTAGTAATTCACCCCTCCACTTT.

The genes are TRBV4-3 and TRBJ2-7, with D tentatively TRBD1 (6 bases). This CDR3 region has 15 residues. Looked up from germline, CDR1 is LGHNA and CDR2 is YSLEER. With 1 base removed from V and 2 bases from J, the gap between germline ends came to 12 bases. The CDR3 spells CASSQAKTGTYEQYF. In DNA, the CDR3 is TGCGCCAGCAGCCAAGCCAAAACAGGGACCTACGAGCAGTACTTC.

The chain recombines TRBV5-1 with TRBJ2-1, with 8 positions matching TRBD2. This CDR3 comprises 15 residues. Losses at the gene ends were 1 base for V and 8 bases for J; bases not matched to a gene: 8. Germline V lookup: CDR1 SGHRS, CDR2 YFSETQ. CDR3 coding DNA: TGCGCCAGCAGCTTGTGGCAGCGGGAGAGGGATGAGCAGTTCTTC. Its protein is CASSLWQRERDEQFF.

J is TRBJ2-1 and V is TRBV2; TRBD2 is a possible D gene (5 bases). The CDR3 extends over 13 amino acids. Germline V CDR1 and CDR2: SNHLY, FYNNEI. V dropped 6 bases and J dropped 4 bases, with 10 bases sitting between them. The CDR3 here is CASREDRYNEQFF. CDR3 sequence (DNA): TGTGCCAGCAGGGAGGACCGATACAATGAGCAGTTCTTC.

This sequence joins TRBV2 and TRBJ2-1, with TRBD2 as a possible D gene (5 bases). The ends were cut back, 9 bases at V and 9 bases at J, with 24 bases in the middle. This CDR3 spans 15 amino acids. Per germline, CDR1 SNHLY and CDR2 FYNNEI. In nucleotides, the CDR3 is TGTGCCAGTACTACCGAGGCGGGTAGCTGGGGTGAGCAGTTCTTC. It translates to CASTTEAGSWGEQFF.

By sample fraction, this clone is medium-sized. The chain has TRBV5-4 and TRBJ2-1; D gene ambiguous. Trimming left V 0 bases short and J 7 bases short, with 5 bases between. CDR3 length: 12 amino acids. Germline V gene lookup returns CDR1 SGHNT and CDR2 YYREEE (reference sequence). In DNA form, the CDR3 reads TGTGCCAGCAGCTTGGATGAGAATGAGCAGTTCTTC. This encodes CASSLDENEQFF.

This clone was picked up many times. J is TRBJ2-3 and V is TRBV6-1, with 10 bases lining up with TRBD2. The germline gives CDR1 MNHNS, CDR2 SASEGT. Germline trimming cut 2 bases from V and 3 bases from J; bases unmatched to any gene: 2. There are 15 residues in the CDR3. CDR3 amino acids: CASSELGLATDTQYF. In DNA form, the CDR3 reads TGTGCCAGCAGTGAATTGGGACTAGCGACAGATACGCAGTATTTT.

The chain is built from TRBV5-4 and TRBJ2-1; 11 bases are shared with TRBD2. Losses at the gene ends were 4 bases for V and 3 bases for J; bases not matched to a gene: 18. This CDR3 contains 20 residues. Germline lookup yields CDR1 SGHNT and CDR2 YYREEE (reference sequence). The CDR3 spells CASSHEMTSGIRGFYNEQFF. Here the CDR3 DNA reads TGTGCCAGCAGCCACGAAATGACTAGCGGGATCAGAGGGTTCTACAATGAGCAGTTCTTC.

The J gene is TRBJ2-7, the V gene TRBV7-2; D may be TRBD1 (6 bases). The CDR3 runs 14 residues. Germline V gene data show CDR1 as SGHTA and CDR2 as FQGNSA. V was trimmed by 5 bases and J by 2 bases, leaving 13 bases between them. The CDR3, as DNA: TGTGCCAGCAGCATCAACAGGGCGGCCTACGAGCAGTACTTC. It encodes CASSINRAAYEQYF.

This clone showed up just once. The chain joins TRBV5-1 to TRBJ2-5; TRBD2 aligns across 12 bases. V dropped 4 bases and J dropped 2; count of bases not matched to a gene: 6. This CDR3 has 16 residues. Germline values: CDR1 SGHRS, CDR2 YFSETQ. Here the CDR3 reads CASSPGLAGSQETQYF. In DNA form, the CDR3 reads TGCGCCAGCAGCCCCGGACTAGCGGGGTCTCAAGAGACCCAGTACTTC.

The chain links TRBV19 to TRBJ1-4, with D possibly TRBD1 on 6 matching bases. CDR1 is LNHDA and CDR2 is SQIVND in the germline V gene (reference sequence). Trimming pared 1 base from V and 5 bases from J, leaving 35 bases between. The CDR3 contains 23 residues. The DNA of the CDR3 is TGTGCCAGTAGTATAGTTAGTTATAGAATGGGGCAGGGGTTTAGTGGGAAAAATGAAAAACTGTTTTTT. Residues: CASSIVSYRMGQGFSGKNEKLFF.

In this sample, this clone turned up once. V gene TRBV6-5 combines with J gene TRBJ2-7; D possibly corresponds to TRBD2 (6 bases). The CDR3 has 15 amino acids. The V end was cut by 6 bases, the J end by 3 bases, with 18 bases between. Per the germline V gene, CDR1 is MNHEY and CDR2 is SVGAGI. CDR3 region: CASRASGTLIYEQYF. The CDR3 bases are TGTGCCAGCAGAGCGTCCGGGACTCTAATCTACGAGCAGTACTTC.

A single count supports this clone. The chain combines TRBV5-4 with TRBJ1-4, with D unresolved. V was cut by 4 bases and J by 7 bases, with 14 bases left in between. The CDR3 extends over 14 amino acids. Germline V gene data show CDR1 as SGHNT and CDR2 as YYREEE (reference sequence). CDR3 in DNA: TGTGCCAGCAGCCCCCCCGGGGTTGGTGAAAAACTGTTTTTT. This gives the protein CASSPPGVGEKLFF. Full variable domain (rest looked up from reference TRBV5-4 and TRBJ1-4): ETGVTQSPTHLIKTRGQQVTLRCSSQSGHNTVSWYQQALGQGPQFIFQYYREEENGRGNFPPRFSGLQFPNYSSELNVNALELDDSALYLCASSPPGVGEKLFFGSGTQLSVL.

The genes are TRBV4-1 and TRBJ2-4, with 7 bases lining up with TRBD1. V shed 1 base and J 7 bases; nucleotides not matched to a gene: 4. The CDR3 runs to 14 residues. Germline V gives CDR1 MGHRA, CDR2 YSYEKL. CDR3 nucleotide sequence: TGCGCCAGCAGCCAAGCGACAGGGCGGAACATTCAGTACTTC. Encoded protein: CASSQATGRNIQYF.

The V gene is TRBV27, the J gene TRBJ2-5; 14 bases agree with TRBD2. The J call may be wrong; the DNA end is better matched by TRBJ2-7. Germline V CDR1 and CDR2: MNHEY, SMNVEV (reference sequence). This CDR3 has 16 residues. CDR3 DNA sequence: TGTGCCAGCAGCGGGACTAGCGGGGGCGAGAGGCGCGAGCAGTACTTC. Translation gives CASSGTSGGERREQYF.

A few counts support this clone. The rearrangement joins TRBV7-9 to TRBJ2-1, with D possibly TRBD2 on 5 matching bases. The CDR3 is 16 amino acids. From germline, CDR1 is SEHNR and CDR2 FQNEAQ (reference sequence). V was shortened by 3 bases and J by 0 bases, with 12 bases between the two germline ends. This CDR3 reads CASSLEASSSYNEQFF. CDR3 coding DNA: TGTGCCAGCAGCTTGGAGGCTAGTAGCTCCTACAATGAGCAGTTCTTC.

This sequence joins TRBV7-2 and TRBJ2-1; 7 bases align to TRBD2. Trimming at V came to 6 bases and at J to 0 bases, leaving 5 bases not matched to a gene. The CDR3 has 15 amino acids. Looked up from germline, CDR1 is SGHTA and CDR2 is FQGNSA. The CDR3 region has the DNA TGTGCCAGCAGAGTAGCGGGCCCCTCCTACAATGAGCAGTTCTTC. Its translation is CASRVAGPSYNEQFF.

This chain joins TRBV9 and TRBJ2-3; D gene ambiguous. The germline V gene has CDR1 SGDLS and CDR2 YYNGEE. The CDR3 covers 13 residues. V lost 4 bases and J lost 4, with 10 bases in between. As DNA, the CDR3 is TGTGCCAGCAGCCCCCTAGGTCCAGATACGCAGTATTTT. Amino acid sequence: CASSPLGPDTQYF.

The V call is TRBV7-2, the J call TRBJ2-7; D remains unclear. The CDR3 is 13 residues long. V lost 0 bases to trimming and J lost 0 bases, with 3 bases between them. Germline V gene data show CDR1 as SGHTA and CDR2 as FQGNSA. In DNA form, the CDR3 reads TGTGCCAGCAGCTTAGCGGCCTCCTACGAGCAGTACTTC. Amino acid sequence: CASSLAASYEQYF.

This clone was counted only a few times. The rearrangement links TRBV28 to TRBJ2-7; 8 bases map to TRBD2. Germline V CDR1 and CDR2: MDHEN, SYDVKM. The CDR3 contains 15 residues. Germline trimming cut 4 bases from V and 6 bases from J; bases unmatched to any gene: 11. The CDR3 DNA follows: TGTGCCAGCAGTTCGCCGGGGGGGCAGGCCCGCGAGCAGTACTTC. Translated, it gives CASSSPGGQAREQYF.

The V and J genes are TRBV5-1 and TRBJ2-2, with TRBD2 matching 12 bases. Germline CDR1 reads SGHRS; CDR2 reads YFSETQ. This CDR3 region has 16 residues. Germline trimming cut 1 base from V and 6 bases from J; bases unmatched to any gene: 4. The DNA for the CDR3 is TGCGCCAGCAGCTTGCTAGCGGGAGGGCCGGCCGGGGAGCTGTTTTTT. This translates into CASSLLAGGPAGELFF.

The CDR3 region is CASSPRTGGREQYF. The CDR3 DNA follows: TGTGCCAGCAGCCCCCGGACAGGGGGGCGCGAGCAGTACTTC. The chain uses TRBV14 and TRBJ2-7; the match to TRBD1 covers 10 bases. V was pared by 4 bases and J by 6 bases, with 6 bases of the junction left unmatched. CDR3 length: 14 amino acids. Germline V CDR1 and CDR2: SGHDN, FVKESK. Filled out from reference TRBV14 and TRBJ2-7, the complete variable domain reads EAGVTQFPSHSVIEKGQTVTLRCDPISGHDNLYWYRRVMGKEIKFLLHFVKESKQDESGMPNNRFLAERTGGTYSTLKVQPAELEDSGVYFCASSPRTGGREQYFGPGTRLTVT.

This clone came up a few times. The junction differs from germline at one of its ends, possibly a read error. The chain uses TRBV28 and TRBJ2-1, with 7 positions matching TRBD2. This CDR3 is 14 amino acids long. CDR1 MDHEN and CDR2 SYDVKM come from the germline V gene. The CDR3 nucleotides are TGTGCCAGCAGTGTATGGGGGGGGGTAGGTGAGCAGTTCTTC. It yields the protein CASSVWGGVGEQFF.

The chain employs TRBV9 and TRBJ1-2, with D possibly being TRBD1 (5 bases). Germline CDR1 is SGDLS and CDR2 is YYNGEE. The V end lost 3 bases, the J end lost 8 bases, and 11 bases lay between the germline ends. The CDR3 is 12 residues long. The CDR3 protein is CASSDLWGGYTF. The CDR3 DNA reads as TGTGCCAGCAGCGATTTGTGGGGCGGCTACACCTTC.